The 29 T cell receptor beta chains reported below all come from one sample, sequenced in a study of blood T cell repertoires in COVID-19. This table comes from immunoSEQ multiplex PCR, and its TCRdb copy is limited to in-frame clones, with some not included. The table records tens of thousands of clones, around 78% of them present only once. Sequencing input: peripheral blood. The receptors derive from a human donor in a cohort sampled during active COVID-19.

The genes are TRBV2 and TRBJ2-5; D might be TRBD2 (6 bases). The length of the CDR3 is 12 residues. Per the germline V gene, CDR1 is SNHLY and CDR2 is FYNNEI. The V end was cut by 8 bases, the J end by 4 bases, with 11 bases between. CDR3 sequence: CASGLAPETQYF. The CDR3 DNA follows: TGTGCCAGCGGGCTAGCGCCAGAGACCCAGTACTTC.

The J gene is TRBJ2-1, the V gene TRBV19, with 14 positions matching TRBD2. Trimming at V came to 8 bases and at J to 9 bases, leaving 12 bases not matched to a gene. The CDR3 covers 16 residues. Per germline, CDR1 LNHDA and CDR2 SQIVND (reference sequence). CDR3 sequence: CASGGGLAGALGEQFF. CDR3 nucleotide sequence: TGTGCCAGTGGGGGGGGACTAGCGGGAGCCCTGGGTGAGCAGTTCTTC.

The chain employs TRBV28 and TRBJ1-2; D unclear. The length of the CDR3 is 12 residues. Trimming shortened V by 8 bases and J by 6 bases, and 13 bases separated the two germline ends. Germline CDR1 is MDHEN and CDR2 is SYDVKM. The CDR3 sequence: CASESGKDGYTF. CDR3 bases: TGTGCCAGCGAGAGCGGTAAGGATGGCTACACCTTC.

V gene TRBV10-3 combines with J gene TRBJ2-1, with 11 bases matching TRBD2. J was trimmed by 0 bases and V by 6 bases; bases with no gene match: 16. The CDR3 extends over 20 amino acids. Germline V gives CDR1 ENHRY, CDR2 SYGVKD. The CDR3 DNA reads TGTGCCATCAGAACCACGCAAACTAGCGGGAGTAAGCACTCCTACAATGAGCAGTTCTTC. This codes for CAIRTTQTSGSKHSYNEQFF.

V gene TRBV28 combines with J gene TRBJ2-7; 9 nucleotides match TRBD1. The CDR3 length is 15 residues. The germline V gene encodes CDR1 MDHEN and CDR2 SYDVKM. V lost 2 bases, J lost 4 bases, and 6 bases stayed unmatched. The CDR3 spells CASSLGQGIVYEQYF. CDR3 sequence (DNA): TGTGCCAGCAGTTTAGGACAGGGGATCGTTTACGAGCAGTACTTC.

The CDR3 DNA reads TGTGCCAGCAGTTACGGGGGGGCCCACAATGAGCAGTTCTTC. It codes for CASSYGGAHNEQFF. The chain joins TRBV27 to TRBJ2-1, with TRBD2 identical over 8 bases. V lost 4 bases and J lost 5; bases outside the gene matches: 4. Germline V gene data show CDR1 as MNHEY and CDR2 as SMNVEV (reference sequence). The CDR3 has 14 amino acids.

The V gene is TRBV28, the J gene TRBJ1-2; D gene ambiguous. Per germline, CDR1 MDHEN and CDR2 SYDVKM. There are 13 residues in the CDR3. Trimming stripped 7 bases from V and 7 bases from J, with 16 bases between. The CDR3 DNA reads TGTGCCAGCATCAAAGCTGCGGGAGGTGGCTACACCTTC. Its protein is CASIKAAGGGYTF.

The chain links TRBV5-5 to TRBJ1-5; 8 nucleotides match TRBD1. With 6 bases clipped from V and 6 bases from J, the junction kept 14 bases outside the gene matches. This CDR3 is 16 amino acids long. Germline loops: CDR1 SGHKS, CDR2 YYEKEE (reference sequence). CDR3 nucleotides: TGTGCCAGCACCCTATCGACAGGGGATGACAGTCAGCCCCAGCATTTT. Translation gives CASTLSTGDDSQPQHF.

CDR3 loop: CASSFSYRGYEQYF. Here the CDR3 DNA reads TGTGCCAGCAGCTTTAGCTACAGGGGCTACGAGCAGTACTTC. The chain joins TRBV5-8 to TRBJ2-7; 7 bases agree with TRBD1. The ends lost 2 bases at V and 3 bases at J; junction bases unmatched: 5. The CDR3 runs to 14 residues. The V gene's germline CDR1 is SGHTS and CDR2 YDEGEE.

This clone was recorded once. The V call is TRBV5-1, the J call TRBJ2-6; 8 positions match TRBD1. Germline CDR1 is SGHRS and CDR2 is YFSETQ. This CDR3 spans 17 amino acids. Trimming took 4 bases from V and 0 from J; bases not matched to a gene: 6. CDR3 sequence reads: CASSAGQGSSGANVLTF. The CDR3 nucleotides are TGCGCCAGCAGCGCAGGACAGGGCAGCTCTGGGGCCAACGTCCTGACTTTC.

The chain joins TRBV6-5 to TRBJ2-7; 8 nucleotides align to TRBD1. With 7 bases clipped from V and 4 bases from J, the junction kept 9 bases outside the gene matches. Looked up from germline, CDR1 is MNHEY and CDR2 is SVGAGI. The CDR3 has 14 residues. This chain's CDR3 is CASTNRQGAYEQYF. CDR3 coding DNA: TGTGCCAGCACCAATCGGCAGGGGGCTTACGAGCAGTACTTC.

This chain joins TRBV5-4 and TRBJ2-2; D perhaps matches TRBD2 (5 bases). The CDR3 contains 16 residues. V was clipped by 3 bases and J by 4 bases, with 16 bases between them. CDR1 SGHNT and CDR2 YYREEE come from the germline V gene (reference sequence). The CDR3 here is CASSSSWEKLTGELFF. Written as DNA, the CDR3 is TGTGCCAGCAGCTCATCCTGGGAGAAGCTCACCGGGGAGCTGTTTTTT.

This chain uses TRBV28 with TRBJ1-1; 8 positions agree with TRBD1. V gave up 6 bases and J gave up 0 bases; unmatched junction bases: 3. The germline gives CDR1 MDHEN, CDR2 SYDVKM. The CDR3 totals 14 residues. CDR3 sequence (DNA): TGTGCCAGCAGGATGGGACAGGTGAACACTGAAGCTTTCTTT. Its protein is CASRMGQVNTEAFF.

The V gene is TRBV10-3, the J gene TRBJ2-7; the D gene is possibly TRBD1 (5 bases). Germline loops: CDR1 ENHRY, CDR2 SYGVKD. V lost 4 bases and J 2 bases, leaving 9 bases between the germline ends. The CDR3 has 13 amino acids. CDR3 sequence (DNA): TGTGCCATCAGTGTTCAGGGAACCTACGAGCAGTACTTC. Its translation is CAISVQGTYEQYF.

V gene TRBV6-6 combines with J gene TRBJ1-4; 8 positions match TRBD1. The germline V gene encodes CDR1 MNHNY and CDR2 SVGAGI (reference sequence). With V trimmed by 6 bases and J by 7 bases, 1 base remained unmatched. The CDR3 consists of 12 residues. The CDR3: CASRTGVEKLFF. The CDR3 DNA sequence: TGTGCCAGCAGGACAGGGGTTGAAAAACTGTTTTTT.

This clone was counted a single time. The chain has TRBV5-6 and TRBJ1-2; TRBD1 matches at 7 bases. Per germline, CDR1 SGHDT and CDR2 YYEEEE. The CDR3 totals 13 residues. The V segment lost 5 bases and the J segment 5 bases; nucleotides outside the gene matches: 6. The CDR3 sequence is CASSRTGIYGYTF. DNA for the CDR3: TGTGCCAGCAGTCGGACAGGCATATATGGCTACACCTTC.

The V call is TRBV5-1, the J call TRBJ2-1; 9 bases fit TRBD2. The CDR3 consists of 15 residues. Unmatched junction bases numbered 7, after V lost 8 bases and J lost 1 base. Germline CDR1 and CDR2: SGHRS and YFSETQ. CDR3 amino acids: CASASGVGSYNEQFF. CDR3 DNA sequence: TGCGCCAGTGCTAGCGGGGTAGGGTCCTACAATGAGCAGTTCTTC. Filled out from reference TRBV5-1 and TRBJ2-1, the complete variable domain reads KAGVTQTPRYLIKTRGQQVTLSCSPISGHRSVSWYQQTPGQGLQFLFEYFSETQRNKGNFPGRFSGRQFSNSRSEMNVSTLELGDSALYLCASASGVGSYNEQFFGPGTRLTVL.

This chain links TRBV19 with TRBJ2-4; the D gene is possibly TRBD1 (5 bases). This CDR3 has 13 residues. V lost 7 bases and J 6 bases, leaving 13 bases between the germline ends. Germline values: CDR1 LNHDA, CDR2 SQIVND (reference sequence). The CDR3 is CASNTRDTNIQYF. The CDR3 coding sequence is TGTGCCAGTAACACCAGGGATACAAACATTCAGTACTTC.

The table lists this clone with a few counts. The V call is TRBV11-3, the J call TRBJ2-7; D possibly corresponds to TRBD1 (6 bases). This CDR3 has 15 residues. Germline V gene lookup returns CDR1 SGHNT and CDR2 YENEEA. Trimming shortened V by 0 bases and J by 0 bases, and 9 bases separated the two germline ends. The CDR3 reads CASSLEGAGSYEQYF. In DNA, the CDR3 is TGTGCCAGCAGCTTAGAGGGGGCTGGCTCCTACGAGCAGTACTTC. Drawing the rest from reference TRBV11-3 and TRBJ2-7, the complete variable domain is EAGVVQSPRYKIIEKKQPVAFWCNPISGHNTLYWYLQNLGQGPELLIRYENEEAVDDSQLPKDRFSAERLKGVDSTLKIQPAELGDSAVYLCASSLEGAGSYEQYFGPGTRLTVT.

The V gene is TRBV5-1, the J gene TRBJ1-1; 8 nucleotides line up with TRBD1. V dropped 0 bases and J dropped 7; count of bases not matched to a gene: 2. The V gene's germline CDR1 is SGHRS and CDR2 YFSETQ. CDR3 length: 13 residues. The CDR3 DNA reads as TGCGCCAGCAGCTTGGGCGGGACAGGTGAAGCTTTCTTT. Protein sequence: CASSLGGTGEAFF.

The V call is TRBV11-2, the J call TRBJ1-1; no clear D. Trimming took 2 bases from V and 0 from J, leaving 7 bases between them. Germline V gives CDR1 SGHAT, CDR2 FQNNGV. The CDR3 runs to 14 residues. CDR3 bases: TGTGCCAGCAGCTTAAGCCCCCTGAACACTGAAGCTTTCTTT. Its protein product is CASSLSPLNTEAFF.

The gene calls are TRBV5-5 and TRBJ1-5, with TRBD1 matching over 9 bases. The germline V gene encodes CDR1 SGHKS and CDR2 YYEKEE (reference sequence). V was pared by 2 bases and J by 7 bases, with 10 bases of the junction left unmatched. The CDR3 sequence is 16 residues long. The DNA of the CDR3 is TGTGCCAGCAGCTTAGCTTTCGACAGGGGGGAACAGCCCCAGCATTTT. Translating it yields CASSLAFDRGEQPQHF.

The genes are TRBV5-1 and TRBJ2-7, with 9 nucleotides matching TRBD1. Germline V gene sequence: CDR1 SGHRS, CDR2 YFSETQ. Trimming removed 1 base from V and 4 bases from J; junction bases left unmatched: 6. The CDR3 runs to 15 residues. CDR3 loop: CASSLSGQGFYEQYF. CDR3 nucleotide sequence: TGCGCCAGCAGCTTGTCGGGACAGGGATTTTACGAGCAGTACTTC.

The genes are TRBV19 and TRBJ1-1, with D perhaps TRBD1 (5 bases). V lost 5 bases to trimming and J lost 1 base, with 8 bases between them. Germline CDR1 and CDR2: LNHDA and SQIVND (reference sequence). The CDR3 is 13 residues long. The CDR3 protein is CASSVGGNTEAFF. The CDR3 coding sequence is TGTGCCAGTAGTGTGGGGGGGAACACTGAAGCTTTCTTT. The full variable domain, its missing parts supplied by reference TRBV19 and TRBJ1-1, is DGGITQSPKYLFRKEGQNVTLSCEQNLNHDAMYWYRQDPGQGLRLIYYSQIVNDFQKGDIAEGYSVSREKKESFPLTVTSAQKNPTAFYLCASSVGGNTEAFFGQGTRLTVV.

The V gene is TRBV9, the J gene TRBJ2-5; D possibly corresponds to TRBD1 (6 bases). The CDR3 consists of 13 residues. Germline V CDR1 and CDR2: SGDLS, YYNGEE. V was trimmed by 3 bases and J by 5 bases, leaving 11 bases between them. The CDR3 region is CASSATGMETQYF. The DNA for the CDR3 is TGTGCCAGCAGCGCCACAGGGATGGAGACCCAGTACTTC. The variable domain in full, completed from reference TRBV9 and TRBJ2-5, reads DSGVTQTPKHLITATGQRVTLRCSPRSGDLSVYWYQQSLDQGLQFLIQYYNGEERAKGNILERFSAQQFPDLHSELNLSSLELGDSALYFCASSATGMETQYFGPGTRLLVL.

The chain uses TRBV5-1 and TRBJ2-7, with a tentative D call TRBD1 (6 bases). The CDR3 spans 14 residues. V was shortened by 4 bases and J by 3 bases, with 14 bases between the two germline ends. The germline V gene encodes CDR1 SGHRS and CDR2 YFSETQ. The CDR3 here is CASSPQGQLYEQYF. CDR3 bases: TGCGCCAGCAGCCCCCAAGGACAGCTCTACGAGCAGTACTTC.

This clone was detected many times. This chain joins TRBV2 and TRBJ2-2; 8 bases fit TRBD2. V lost 7 bases, J lost 1 base, and 14 bases stayed unmatched. In germline, CDR1 is SNHLY, CDR2 FYNNEI. The CDR3 contains 18 residues. The CDR3 region is CASKKGWSGGRNTGELFF. The CDR3 DNA reads as TGTGCCAGCAAGAAAGGGTGGAGCGGGGGTCGGAACACCGGGGAGCTGTTTTTT.

J is TRBJ2-7 and V is TRBV7-2, with TRBD2 as a possible D gene (6 bases). Germline CDR1 is SGHTA and CDR2 is FQGNSA. Trimming cost V 5 bases and J 7 bases, with 15 bases left between them. The CDR3 runs 13 residues. Here the CDR3 reads CASSDSLGGEQYF. CDR3 coding DNA: TGTGCCAGCAGCGACTCTCTAGGAGGGGAGCAGTACTTC.

The chain recombines TRBV28 with TRBJ1-5; 7 positions agree with TRBD1. Germline CDR1 and CDR2: MDHEN and SYDVKM. Trimming cost V 6 bases and J 0 bases; bases outside gene matches: 8. This CDR3 has 16 amino acids. The CDR3 DNA is TGTGCCAGCAGAAAAGGGACAGTTAATAGCAATCAGCCCCAGCATTTT. This gives the protein CASRKGTVNSNQPQHF.